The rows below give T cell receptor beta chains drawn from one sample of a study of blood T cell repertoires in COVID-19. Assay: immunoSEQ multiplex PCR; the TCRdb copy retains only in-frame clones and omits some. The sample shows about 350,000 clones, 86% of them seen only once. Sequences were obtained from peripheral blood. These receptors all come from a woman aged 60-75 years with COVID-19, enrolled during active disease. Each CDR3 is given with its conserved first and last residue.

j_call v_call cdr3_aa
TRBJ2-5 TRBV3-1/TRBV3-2 CASSPPDPPRETQYF
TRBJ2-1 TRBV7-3 CASSPQPLGYNEQFF
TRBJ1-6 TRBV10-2 CATDADRGRDNSPLHF
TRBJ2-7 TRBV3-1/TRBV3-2 CASSSLGGYEQYF
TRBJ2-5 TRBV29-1 CSVERGEETQYF
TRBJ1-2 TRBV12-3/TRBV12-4 CASSRTGGYTF
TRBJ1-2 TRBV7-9 CASSLVAGTFHNYGYTF
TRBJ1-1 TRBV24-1 CATSDLTGVNTEAFF
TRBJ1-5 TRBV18 CASSPPGGGLYQPQHF
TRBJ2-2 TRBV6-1 CASSEEASGENTGELFF
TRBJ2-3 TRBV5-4 CASSSLAGEGTDTQYF
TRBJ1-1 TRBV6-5 CASQTPGGNTEAFF
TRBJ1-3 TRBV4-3 CASSHEHEPRTIYF
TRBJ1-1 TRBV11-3 CASSFTGEGTEAFF
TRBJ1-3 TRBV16 CASSPAGPTHSGNTIYF
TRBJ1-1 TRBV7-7 CASSQGLGAPEAFF
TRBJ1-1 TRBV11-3 CASSLDRGTTEAFF
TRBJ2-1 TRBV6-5 CASTGLGAHEQFF
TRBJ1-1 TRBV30 CFCWGDTEAFF
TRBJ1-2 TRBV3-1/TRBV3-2 CASSKEGTEPNYGYTF
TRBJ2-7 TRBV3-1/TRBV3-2 CASSYGQPYEQYF
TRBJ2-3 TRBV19 CASAELGTVTDTQYF
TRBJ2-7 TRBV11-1 CASAAYNSYEQYF
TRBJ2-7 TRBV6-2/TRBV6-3 CASSSSARGGTGSEQYF
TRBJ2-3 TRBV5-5 CASSLATGVTDTQYF
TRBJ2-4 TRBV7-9 CASSVTGQFGVAKNIQYF
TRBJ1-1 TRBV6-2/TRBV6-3 CASSYRGHTEAFF
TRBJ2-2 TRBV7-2 CASSLRLTSGPGELFF
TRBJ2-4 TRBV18 CASSPPADPRRYF
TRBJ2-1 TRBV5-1 CASSLAGGARNEQFF
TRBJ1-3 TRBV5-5 CASSLLGNTIYF
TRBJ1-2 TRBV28 CASSLVSSGNYGYTF
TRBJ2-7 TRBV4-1 CASSQVTGDYEQYF
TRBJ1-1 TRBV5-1 CASSLKGGWAEAFF
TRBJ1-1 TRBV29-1 CSGDEGGNTEAFF
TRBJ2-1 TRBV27 CASSLLGGGSYNEQFF
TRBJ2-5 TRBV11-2 CASTPGGAETQYF
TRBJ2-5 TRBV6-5 CASSYSGPETQYF
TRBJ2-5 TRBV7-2 CASSERGGSETQYF